The 29 T cell receptor beta chains presented below share a single source sample, sequenced in a study of shared clonotypes between healthy human individuals. Libraries were prepared by immunoSEQ multiplex PCR; TCRdb keeps only in-frame clonotypes and omits some of them. The table shows some 580,000 clones, with 98% occurring only once. Cells designated naive CD8 were CD45RO-negative and were positively selected for CCR7, with terminally differentiated effector memory CD45RA+ cells excluded. Sequenced sample: naive CD8+ T cells sorted from blood. These receptors all come from a man in his thirties or forties in good health.

This clone has only one observation. The rearrangement links TRBV9 to TRBJ2-3; a weak D match, TRBD2 (5 bases). The ends were cut back, 9 bases at V and 0 bases at J, with 14 bases in the middle. The germline gives CDR1 SGDLS, CDR2 YYNGEE. The CDR3 spans 14 residues. The DNA for the CDR3 is TGTGCCACCGGCGGGTCTACTAGCACAGATACGCAGTATTTT. Translated, it gives CATGGSTSTDTQYF.

This clone showed up just once. The CDR3 reads CATSRTGNSNQPQHF. CDR3 DNA: TGTGCCACCAGCAGGACAGGGAATAGCAATCAGCCCCAGCATTTT. The gene calls are TRBV15 and TRBJ1-5, with TRBD1 matching over 7 bases. Germline CDR1 is LNHNV and CDR2 is YYDKDF (reference sequence). The CDR3 length is 15 residues. The V segment lost 3 bases and the J segment 0 bases; nucleotides outside the gene matches: 2.

The V gene is TRBV15, the J gene TRBJ2-1, with 7 nucleotides matching TRBD2. The germline CDR1 and CDR2 sequences are LNHNV and YYDKDF (reference sequence). The CDR3 runs 17 residues. Trimming took 0 bases from V and 5 from J; bases not matched to a gene: 10. The CDR3 DNA is TGTGCCACCAGCAGAGATCCAGGAAGGGGAGGGGACAATGAGCAGTTCTTC. This encodes CATSRDPGRGGDNEQFF. Looking up the rest from reference TRBV15 and TRBJ2-1 gives the full variable domain: DAMVIQNPRYQVTQFGKPVTLSCSQTLNHNVMYWYQQKSSQAPKLLFHYYDKDFNNEADTPDNFQSRRPNTSFCFLDIRSPGLGDTAMYLCATSRDPGRGGDNEQFFGPGTRLTVL.

CDR3 DNA: TGTGCCAGCCCCTCGACTAGCGGGAGAGTGGACAAAAACATTCAGTACTTC. It encodes CASPSTSGRVDKNIQYF. The chain links TRBV5-8 to TRBJ2-4; 12 bases align to TRBD2. CDR1 and CDR2 (germline): SGHTS, YDEGEE. The V segment lost 7 bases and the J segment 3 bases; nucleotides outside the gene matches: 11. This CDR3 contains 17 residues.

The chain carries TRBV7-9 and TRBJ2-1; D may be TRBD1 (6 bases). Trimming took off 5 bases at V and 7 bases at J, with 12 bases between the two ends. CDR1 and CDR2 (germline): SEHNR, FQNEAQ (reference sequence). CDR3 length equals 13 residues. Written as DNA, the CDR3 is TGTGCCAGCAGCCCGAAAGGGGGTAATGAGCAGTTCTTC. Translation: CASSPKGGNEQFF.

The gene calls are TRBV6-6 and TRBJ2-7; 11 bases fit TRBD2. The V and J ends lost 3 bases and 5 bases, in that order; junction bases with no gene match: 6. From germline, CDR1 is MNHNY and CDR2 SVGAGI (reference sequence). The CDR3 runs to 15 residues. The CDR3 here is CASSYVAGGPDEQYF. DNA for the CDR3: TGTGCCAGCAGTTATGTAGCGGGAGGGCCAGACGAGCAGTACTTC.

The gene calls are TRBV18 and TRBJ2-6; D uncertain. V lost 4 bases and J lost 3, with 10 bases in between. Per germline, CDR1 KGHSH and CDR2 LQKENI. CDR3 length equals 15 residues. The CDR3 sequence: CASSRAAFGANVLTF. The CDR3 coding sequence is TGTGCCAGCTCACGGGCCGCTTTTGGGGCCAACGTCCTGACTTTC.

V gene TRBV7-2 combines with J gene TRBJ2-3; 14 bases agree with TRBD2. The length of the CDR3 is 17 residues. Germline-derived CDR1 and CDR2 are SGHTA and FQGNSA. The trim removed 2 bases at V and 0 bases at J, leaving 1 base unmatched. The CDR3 is CASSLRLAGGSTDTQYF. As DNA, the CDR3 is TGTGCCAGCAGCTTACGACTAGCGGGAGGGAGCACAGATACGCAGTATTTT.

The chain combines TRBV10-1 with TRBJ2-1; 7 nucleotides line up with TRBD1. J lost 10 bases, V lost 2 bases, and 8 bases had no gene match. CDR1 and CDR2 (germline): WNHNN, SYGVQD (reference sequence). The CDR3 extends over 14 amino acids. Here the CDR3 DNA reads TGCGCCAGCAGTGAGGGAGTGGACAGGCCGGAGCAGTTCTTC. Encoded protein: CASSEGVDRPEQFF.

The V gene is TRBV11-2, the J gene TRBJ2-5; 9 bases map to TRBD2. Germline-derived CDR1 and CDR2 are SGHAT and FQNNGV. This CDR3 has 14 amino acids. The V segment lost 6 bases and the J segment 5 bases; nucleotides outside the gene matches: 7. In DNA, the CDR3 is TGTGCCAGCAGTTCCGGACTAGCGATGGAGACCCAGTACTTC. It yields the protein CASSSGLAMETQYF.

The chain links TRBV5-5 to TRBJ2-5; D ambiguous. Trimming shortened V by 0 bases and J by 1 base, and 7 bases separated the two germline ends. The CDR3 length is 14 residues. The V gene's germline CDR1 is SGHKS and CDR2 YYEKEE (reference sequence). CDR3 nucleotide sequence: TGTGCCAGCAGCTTGGCCAGTCCCCAAGAGACCCAGTACTTC. It codes for CASSLASPQETQYF. The complete variable domain, with remaining parts taken from reference TRBV5-5 and TRBJ2-5, reads DAGVTQSPTHLIKTRGQQVTLRCSPISGHKSVSWYQQVLGQGPQFIFQYYEKEERGRGNFPDRFSARQFPNYSSELNVNALLLGDSALYLCASSLASPQETQYFGPGTRLLVL.

V usage is TRBV28 and J usage is TRBJ2-4; 16 nucleotides agree with TRBD2. J lost 1 base, V lost 3 bases, and 3 bases had no gene match. Per germline, CDR1 MDHEN and CDR2 SYDVKM. The CDR3 runs to 18 residues. In DNA, the CDR3 is TGTGCCAGCAGTTTGGGGACTAGCGGGAGGGCCGCCAAAAACATTCAGTACTTC. Translated: CASSLGTSGRAAKNIQYF. The variable domain in full, with the rest retrieved from reference TRBV28 and TRBJ2-4, is DVKVTQSSRYLVKRTGEKVFLECVQDMDHENMFWYRQDPGLGLRLIYFSYDVKMKEKGDIPEGYSVSREKKERFSLILESASTNQTSMYLCASSLGTSGRAAKNIQYFGAGTRLSVL.

The chain is built from TRBV18 and TRBJ2-7, with D tentatively TRBD1 (6 bases). Trimming took 2 bases from V and 4 from J, leaving 9 bases between them. The CDR3 has 13 amino acids. From germline, CDR1 is KGHSH and CDR2 LQKENI. The CDR3 DNA reads TGTGCCAGCTCACCATACCAGGGGTACGAGCAGTACTTC. Encoded protein: CASSPYQGYEQYF.

This chain joins TRBV18 and TRBJ1-4; D uncertain. This CDR3 contains 14 residues. Trimming stripped 3 bases from V and 5 bases from J, with 10 bases between. Germline-derived CDR1 and CDR2 are KGHSH and LQKENI. CDR3 residues: CASSPQAPNEKLFF. The CDR3 nucleotides are TGTGCCAGCTCACCCCAAGCTCCCAATGAAAAACTGTTTTTT.

This chain joins TRBV5-4 and TRBJ2-1, with 15 bases matching TRBD2. The trim removed 0 bases at V and 9 bases at J, leaving 1 base unmatched. The CDR3 consists of 15 residues. CDR1 and CDR2 from the germline V gene are SGHNT and YYREEE (reference sequence). CDR3 region: CASSLEGLAGGEQFF. DNA for the CDR3: TGTGCCAGCAGCTTGGAGGGACTAGCGGGAGGTGAGCAGTTCTTC.

V usage is TRBV4-1 and J usage is TRBJ2-4; D may be TRBD2 (5 bases). There are 16 residues in the CDR3. V gave up 3 bases and J gave up 1 base, with 13 bases separating them. Germline CDR1 MGHRA, CDR2 YSYEKL. CDR3 DNA: TGCGCCAGCAGCCAGGATAGAGCGGAGGCCAAAAACATTCAGTACTTC. Its translation is CASSQDRAEAKNIQYF.

The chain has TRBV2 and TRBJ2-5; 9 bases are shared with TRBD2. This CDR3 is 13 amino acids long. CDR1 is SNHLY, CDR2 FYNNEI, per germline. Trimming cost V 7 bases and J 6 bases; bases outside gene matches: 6. The CDR3 nucleotides are TGTGCCAGCACGGGACTAGCCGAGCAGACCCAGTACTTC. This encodes CASTGLAEQTQYF.

This clone was picked up one time. The rearrangement joins TRBV9 to TRBJ2-7, with 7 bases matching TRBD1. The CDR3 is 14 residues long. The germline V gene encodes CDR1 SGDLS and CDR2 YYNGEE. After removal of 4 bases from V and 0 bases from J, the junction contained 4 bases not matched to a gene. The CDR3 sequence is CASSMGQYSYEQYF. CDR3 coding DNA: TGTGCCAGCAGCATGGGACAGTACTCCTACGAGCAGTACTTC.

The chain combines TRBV27 with TRBJ2-7; 9 positions agree with TRBD1. Germline CDR1 reads MNHEY; CDR2 reads SMNVEV (reference sequence). V dropped 4 bases and J dropped 4; count of bases not matched to a gene: 8. This CDR3 has 15 amino acids. The CDR3 DNA reads TGTGCCAGCAGTTCAGGACAGGGGAGTGAGTACGAGCAGTACTTC. Translated: CASSSGQGSEYEQYF.

This chain connects TRBV27 to TRBJ2-3, with 9 bases identical to TRBD1. Germline V lookup: CDR1 MNHEY, CDR2 SMNVEV (reference sequence). The CDR3 extends over 16 amino acids. The V segment lost 4 bases and the J segment 0 bases; nucleotides outside the gene matches: 5. CDR3 in DNA: TGTGCCAGCAGTTCCCGGACAGGGGAGAGCACAGATACGCAGTATTTT. This gives the protein CASSSRTGESTDTQYF.

The chain joins TRBV2 to TRBJ2-7; TRBD1 might be the D (5 bases). The CDR3 covers 13 residues. Germline V gives CDR1 SNHLY, CDR2 FYNNEI. Between the trimmed V and J ends, which lost 8 bases and 9 bases, there was a span of 20 bases. CDR3 protein: CASSLGAGRWQYF. The DNA for the CDR3 is TGTGCCAGCTCCCTAGGGGCCGGACGGTGGCAGTACTTC.

This chain joins TRBV7-9 and TRBJ2-1; 8 nucleotides match TRBD2. V trimming: 1 base; J trimming: 5 bases; junction bases outside the gene matches: 7. The CDR3 has 16 amino acids. Germline assignment: CDR1 SEHNR and CDR2 FQNEAQ (reference sequence). The CDR3 here is CASSLVRAGDDNEQFF. CDR3 sequence (DNA): TGTGCCAGCAGCTTAGTAAGAGCGGGAGACGACAATGAGCAGTTCTTC.

V usage is TRBV27 and J usage is TRBJ2-7; TRBD2 matches at 8 bases. The CDR3 has 16 amino acids. CDR1 MNHEY and CDR2 SMNVEV come from the germline V gene (reference sequence). Unmatched junction bases numbered 9, after V lost 5 bases and J lost 0 bases. DNA of the CDR3: TGTGCCAGCAGTCTATTGACTAGCGTGGGCTCCTACGAGCAGTACTTC. Its translation: CASSLLTSVGSYEQYF.

This clone was detected only once. The rearrangement uses TRBV10-3 and TRBJ2-1; D might be TRBD2 (6 bases). V was pared by 2 bases and J by 5 bases, with 10 bases between. The CDR3 spans 14 residues. Looked up from germline, CDR1 is ENHRY and CDR2 is SYGVKD. Here the CDR3 reads CAISEPGLNNEQFF. DNA for the CDR3: TGTGCCATCAGTGAGCCCGGACTAAACAATGAGCAGTTCTTC.

V gene TRBV29-1 combines with J gene TRBJ2-1; 9 bases line up with TRBD1. The germline gives CDR1 SQVTM, CDR2 ANQGSEA. There are 12 residues in the CDR3. Trimming took 8 bases from V and 8 from J; bases not matched to a gene: 7. CDR3 DNA sequence: TGCAGCACAGAAGGGGACAGGGATGAGCAGTTCTTC. Its translation is CSTEGDRDEQFF.

The V call is TRBV4-1, the J call TRBJ2-2; 7 nucleotides match TRBD2. The CDR3 loop spans 17 amino acids. V lost 0 bases and J lost 4; bases outside the gene matches: 8. Germline V CDR1 and CDR2: MGHRA, YSYEKL. The CDR3 bases are TGCGCCAGCAGCCAAGATGCGGCGGGAGCTGGCACCGGGGAGCTGTTTTTT. It codes for CASSQDAAGAGTGELFF.

Comments on this clone: The same CDR3 can be traced to other DNA sequences in this sample. The gene calls are TRBV5-1 and TRBJ2-7; possible D gene TRBD1, 5 bases. V was trimmed by 3 bases and J by 0 bases, leaving 7 bases between them. This CDR3 has 13 amino acids. Germline CDR1 SGHRS, CDR2 YFSETQ. The CDR3 DNA reads as TGCGCCAGCAGCTCAACAGGCTCCTACGAGCAGTACTTC. Its protein product is CASSSTGSYEQYF.

The CDR3 bases are TGTGCCTGGAGAAGGGGGGGCGGGAAAGCTTTCTTT. Translation gives CAWRRGGGKAFF. The chain is built from TRBV30 and TRBJ1-1, with D maybe TRBD1 (6 bases). Per germline, CDR1 GTSNPN and CDR2 SVGIG (reference sequence). Deletions cut 3 bases from V and 9 bases from J, with 14 bases between. This CDR3 has 12 amino acids.

This sequence joins TRBV5-6 and TRBJ1-1, with D unclear. The CDR3 spans 13 residues. Between the trimmed V and J ends, which lost 0 bases and 6 bases, there was a span of 9 bases. CDR1 is SGHDT, CDR2 YYEEEE, per germline. In DNA form, the CDR3 reads TGTGCCAGCAGCTTGGCCGGGCGGGCTGAAGCTTTCTTT. Amino acids: CASSLAGRAEAFF.